The TCR beta chain described here comes from a study of blood T cell repertoires in COVID-19. Study background: Sites in the United States, Italy and Spain provided acute and convalescent COVID-19 samples. T cells, B-cell-depleted T cells, or PBMCs supplied cDNA or gDNA.

Turning to this clone: Other DNA sequences in this sample translate to the same CDR3.

CDR1 and CDR2 from the germline V gene are MNHEY and SMNVEV (reference sequence). The V end lost 11 bases, the J end lost 2 bases, and 13 bases lay between the germline ends. The CDR3 has 12 residues. In the original analysis: Amplifying reference gene primers gave estimates of nucleated cell counts. TCRdb keeps only in-frame clones here, not all; method: immunoSEQ multiplex PCR. V and J calls plus clone size are reproduced from that table; the DNA served to infer D and trimming. The sample has fewer than 200,000 clones; roughly 79% are singletons. This chain uses TRBV27 with TRBJ2-7, with D uncertain. The TCR comes from a woman between 65 and 79 years old with acute or convalescent COVID-19. The sample was peripheral blood. The CDR3 bases are TGTGCCTCGAGCCGAGGTACCTACGAGCAGTACTTC. Encoded protein: CASSRGTYEQYF.